This T cell receptor beta chain was identified in a study of somatic mutations in cytotoxic T cells in rheumatoid arthritis (dated by TCRdb to 2016 to 2017). About the full investigation: Before any treatment started and right after they were diagnosed, patients gave peripheral blood samples (roughly 31 ml EDTA). Sorted V beta1+ cells also underwent TCRB sequencing, and some V beta antibody-stained T-cell populations were flow-sorted at nearly 100% purity on a FACSAria II or Sony SH800. In newly diagnosed rheumatoid arthritis without treatment, the study examined if expanded CD8+ T-cell clones harbor somatic mutations, relying on TCRB deep sequencing to characterize clonality. For about 60 rheumatoid arthritis patients and roughly 22 healthy controls, TCRB deep sequencing was carried out. Median age was essentially the same in the patient group and the control group. Summary of the overall study and its limitations: An increase of CD8+ clonality with age was seen in patients (Spearman r of about 0.49) but not in healthy controls. The slight TRBV07 underrepresentation in patients was not adjusted for multiple comparisons. The antigen targets of the expanded CD8+ clones were unknown, and absence from virus-specific databases did not rule out viral specificity. CD8+ T-cell clonality in rheumatoid arthritis patients was not significantly different from that in age-matched healthy controls. Several identical CD8+ TCRB sequences were found in both blood and synovial fluid, and in about an eighth of the 65 patients the largest CD8+ clone exceeded 20% of CD8+ cells.

Sequencing of TCRB CDR3 was done on genomic DNA with the immunoSEQ assay. Per the original workflow: When patient CD8+ clones exceeding 1% were checked against published virus-specific TCRB sequences, only a few matched. Only productive TCRB rearrangements were included in the analyses. Clonality was expressed as a Shannon entropy-based productive clonality index, with each clone defined by a unique TCRB CDR3 sequence. The template counts of each clone relative to the total templates per sample were used to calculate repertoire overlap between two samples. A correlation with a Spearman r of more than 0.6 was found between V-gene usage by flow cytometry and V-gene usage by TCRB sequencing. What TCRdb holds here is the immuneACCESS table cut down to in-frame rearrangements. Part of the clones is not present; checked against another copy, under half of the missing clones reflect an unresolved V gene, and the others are unexplained. V and J calls and clone size are those listed in that table; D and trimming were worked out from the DNA. The sample table shows 25,000 to 35,000 clones, and approximately 86% are seen once. The top ten hold more than 8% of the sample.

On an AutoMACS, CD4+ and CD8+ cells were isolated via positive magnetic bead selection, and their purity was verified by flow cytometry. Initial screening for clonal expansions relied on flow cytometry with a TCR V beta antibody panel, after which sorted CD8+ fractions underwent TCRB deep sequencing for characterization. Ficoll-Paque PLUS density gradient separation was used to isolate peripheral blood mononuclear cells. DNA was extracted from CD4-enriched, CD8-enriched or PBMC samples with Nucleospin Tissue or Tissue XS kits and quantified with a Qubit 2.0 fluorometer. Trimming costs V 5 bases and J 4 bases, and their ends lie 23 bases apart. The germline V gene yields WSHSY for CDR1 and SAAADI for CDR2. The CDR3 measures 17 amino acids from cysteine to phenylalanine. Only the CDR3 DNA stays, 51 bases, in frame from base 1. A word on this clone: Its antigen remains unidentified. No qualities accompany the bases; no much larger clone lies one base away.

The clonotype comes from an adult with rheumatoid arthritis. The sample was CD8+ T cells sorted from blood. Recombination connected TRBV10-2 to TRBJ1-1; the D gene identity is not certain. CDR3 reads: CASSSRPGRPASTEAFF. Read as DNA, the sequence is TGCGCCAGCAGTTCAAGACCCGGGCGGCCTGCTAGCACTGAAGCTTTCTTT.